Shown below are 16 T cell receptor beta chains from a single sample sequenced in a study of blood T cell repertoires in COVID-19. Profiled with immunoSEQ multiplex PCR; TCRdb holds only in-frame clones, not every one. The sample shows 130,000 to 150,000 clones, 84% of them seen only once. Source material: peripheral blood. Receptor source: a human donor in a cohort sampled during active COVID-19.

CDR3 residues: CASSLGTNFIDTQYF. The CDR3 nucleotides are TGCGCCAGCAGCTTGGGTACTAATTTCATAGATACGCAGTATTTT. V gene TRBV5-1 combines with J gene TRBJ2-3; D is undetermined. CDR1 SGHRS and CDR2 YFSETQ come from the germline V gene. Trimming took 0 bases from V and 5 from J, leaving 13 bases between them. CDR3 size: 15 residues.

V gene TRBV2 combines with J gene TRBJ1-2, with TRBD1 matching 7 bases. Trimming cost V 7 bases and J 6 bases; bases outside gene matches: 14. CDR3 length equals 15 residues. The germline V gene has CDR1 SNHLY and CDR2 FYNNEI. CDR3 nucleotide sequence: TGTGCCAGCAACCGAGAGGCCAAGGGGGCGGATGGCTACACCTTC. Protein: CASNREAKGADGYTF.

The chain carries TRBV7-2 and TRBJ1-4; D gene unclear. This CDR3 is built from 15 residues. Germline V CDR1 and CDR2: SGHTA, FQGNSA. Trimming stripped 6 bases from V and 0 bases from J, with 11 bases between. The CDR3 region is CASRLRAATNEKLFF. As DNA, the CDR3 is TGTGCCAGCAGGCTGCGGGCAGCAACTAATGAAAAACTGTTTTTT.

The rearrangement joins TRBV4-3 to TRBJ1-3, with D tentatively TRBD1 (6 bases). The germline V gene encodes CDR1 LGHNA and CDR2 YSLEER. This CDR3 spans 16 amino acids. The germline V and J ends were trimmed by 0 bases and 4 bases, with 13 bases remaining between them. CDR3: CASSQDARGQGNTIYF. The CDR3 bases are TGCGCCAGCAGCCAAGATGCGCGGGGGCAAGGAAACACCATATATTTT.

The chain combines TRBV6-5 with TRBJ1-1; tentatively, D is TRBD1 (5 bases). Germline-derived CDR1 and CDR2 are MNHEY and SVGAGI. The ends were cut back, 0 bases at V and 10 bases at J, with 15 bases in the middle. The CDR3 spans 14 residues. The CDR3: CASSYSRTTLGAFF. DNA of the CDR3: TGTGCCAGCAGTTACTCGAGGACAACCTTAGGAGCTTTCTTT.

The rearrangement links TRBV5-1 to TRBJ2-7; 9 bases line up with TRBD2. Germline CDR1 SGHRS, CDR2 YFSETQ. The V gene end was trimmed by 4 bases and the J gene end by 6 bases; junction bases not matched to a gene: 14. The CDR3 spans 16 residues. CDR3 protein: CASSLTSLAGEGEQYF. CDR3 in DNA: TGCGCCAGCAGCCTTACCTCCTTAGCGGGGGAGGGCGAGCAGTACTTC.

V is TRBV14 and J is TRBJ2-5, with D perhaps TRBD1 (5 bases). With 1 base removed from V and 3 bases from J, the gap between germline ends came to 6 bases. CDR3 length: 13 amino acids. Germline V gene lookup returns CDR1 SGHDN and CDR2 FVKESK. DNA of the CDR3: TGTGCCAGCAGCCAAGTAGGGGAAGAGACCCAGTACTTC. It encodes CASSQVGEETQYF. The full variable domain, completed using reference TRBV14 and TRBJ2-5, is EAGVTQFPSHSVIEKGQTVTLRCDPISGHDNLYWYRRVMGKEIKFLLHFVKESKQDESGMPNNRFLAERTGGTYSTLKVQPAELEDSGVYFCASSQVGEETQYFGPGTRLLVL.

The chain is built from TRBV24-1 and TRBJ2-5; D not resolved. V was clipped by 3 bases and J by 7 bases, with 17 bases between them. Germline loops: CDR1 KGHDR, CDR2 SFDVKD. The CDR3 extends over 15 amino acids. The CDR3 DNA follows: TGTGCCACCAGTGATCCCGGAAAAATCCCGGGGACCCAGTACTTC. Its translation is CATSDPGKIPGTQYF.

This clone showed up just once. The chain joins TRBV5-4 to TRBJ2-3; 10 positions agree with TRBD2. V lost 6 bases and J lost 5; bases outside the gene matches: 12. Per germline, CDR1 SGHNT and CDR2 YYREEE (reference sequence). CDR3 length: 16 residues. The CDR3: CASTPGAGGPIDTQYF. The CDR3 DNA reads as TGTGCCAGCACCCCCGGAGCGGGGGGGCCGATAGATACGCAGTATTTT.

This chain links TRBV6-2 or TRBV6-3 with TRBJ2-7; D perhaps matches TRBD2 (6 bases). The germline gives CDR1 MNHEY, CDR2 SVGEGT. V gave up 6 bases and J gave up 5 bases, with 14 bases separating them. The CDR3 extends over 13 amino acids. CDR3 sequence: CASSLGTRDEQYF. For the CDR3, the DNA is TGTGCCAGCAGCCTCGGGACTCGGGACGAGCAGTACTTC.

The J gene is TRBJ2-3, the V gene TRBV7-9; 8 nucleotides line up with TRBD2. The CDR3 is 16 amino acids. Germline V CDR1 and CDR2: SEHNR, FQNEAQ (reference sequence). J lost 0 bases, V lost 5 bases, and 7 bases had no gene match. The CDR3 protein is CASSARGVSSTDTQYF. The CDR3 DNA follows: TGTGCCAGCAGCGCGCGGGGGGTTTCAAGCACAGATACGCAGTATTTT.

The chain uses TRBV11-2 and TRBJ2-7, with TRBD1 as a possible D gene (5 bases). The CDR3 is made up of 14 amino acids. Germline CDR1 is SGHAT and CDR2 is FQNNGV. Trimming cost V 5 bases and J 3 bases, with 14 bases left between them. CDR3 loop: CASSVSGRGYEQYF. CDR3 DNA sequence: TGTGCCAGCAGCGTGTCGGGTAGGGGCTACGAGCAGTACTTC. Full variable domain (missing parts from reference TRBV11-2 and TRBJ2-7): EAGVAQSPRYKIIEKRQSVAFWCNPISGHATLYWYQQILGQGPKLLIQFQNNGVVDDSQLPKDRFSAERLKGVDSTLKIQPAKLEDSAVYLCASSVSGRGYEQYFGPGTRLTVT.

The chain combines TRBV6-5 with TRBJ1-6; 10 bases map to TRBD1. The V and J ends lost 2 bases and 10 bases, in that order; junction bases with no gene match: 8. Looked up from germline, CDR1 is MNHEY and CDR2 is SVGAGI. This CDR3 spans 16 amino acids. The CDR3 spells CASSYAGQGDGSPLHF. The CDR3 DNA reads as TGTGCCAGCAGTTACGCCGGACAGGGGGACGGATCACCCCTCCACTTT.

The chain combines TRBV9 with TRBJ2-1; 8 bases fit TRBD2. With V trimmed by 4 bases and J by 0 bases, 6 bases remained unmatched. The germline gives CDR1 SGDLS, CDR2 YYNGEE. This CDR3 has 16 amino acids. In nucleotides, the CDR3 is TGTGCCAGCAGCCGGGAGCGGGGGAGCTCCTACAATGAGCAGTTCTTC. Translating it yields CASSRERGSSYNEQFF.

This chain joins TRBV27 and TRBJ2-5; D is perhaps TRBD2 (8 bases). Germline CDR1 reads MNHEY; CDR2 reads SMNVEV (reference sequence). Trimming took off 6 bases at V and 4 bases at J, with 15 bases between the two ends. CDR3 length: 14 residues. Here the CDR3 reads CASRLAAGGETQYF. The CDR3 DNA reads TGTGCCAGCAGACTAGCGGCAGGGGGAGAGACCCAGTACTTC.

V gene TRBV19 combines with J gene TRBJ2-2, with D hard to call. Deletions cut 3 bases from V and 6 bases from J, with 5 bases between. The CDR3 covers 12 residues. The V gene's germline CDR1 is LNHDA and CDR2 SQIVND (reference sequence). This chain's CDR3 is CASSIGPGELFF. The DNA for the CDR3 is TGTGCCAGTAGTATCGGTCCCGGGGAGCTGTTTTTT.